Given below is one TCR beta chain in context. No cognate antigen has been identified for it. The record has no base qualities; no much larger clone is one base away. Reading the germline V gene gives CDR1 MNHNS and CDR2 SASEGT. From cysteine to phenylalanine, the CDR3 is 15 amino acids long. Only CDR3 DNA remains: 45 bases, in frame from the first base. V is pruned by 1 base and J by 3 bases, leaving 6 bases of the junction without a gene match. Library creation used the immunoSEQ multiplex PCR assay. The multiplex PCR relied on a mix of 60 forward primers for TCR Vbeta segments and 13 reverse primers for TCR Jbeta segments. The CDR3 region of rearranged TCR beta genes was amplified from genomic DNA by a multiplex PCR assay. On the Illumina HiSeq System, the amplified TCR beta libraries were sequenced as 87-base-pair reads. The authors' analysis ran thus. A later analysis tallied around 80 million unique TCR beta chains across the 700 or so repertoires, and around 9.9 million of those chains were shared by two or more donors. Raw reads were error-corrected and collapsed into unique sequences by a nearest-neighbor algorithm in which closely related sequences were merged to remove PCR and sequencing errors. CDR3 sequences were aligned to IMGT reference sequences to assign V, D and J gene segments. For a sequence to be retained, a match of at least six nucleotides was required to both a V gene segment and a J gene segment. Rearrangements were called productive when the CDR3 lacked stop codons and stayed in frame with V and J; all others were non-productive. Following IMGT convention, CDR3 was defined as the stretch from the second conserved V-encoded cysteine up to the conserved J-encoded phenylalanine. Sequences without an unambiguous match to a single V gene segment were excluded from the earlier analysis of approximately 600 of the donors. In an earlier analysis of some 590 of the donors, a V segment was called functional when productive rearrangements were above 56.7%, and segregating when the standard deviation between donors exceeded 5%. To diagnose cytomegalovirus status from the catalog of TCR beta chain sequences, a statistical classification framework was built. In a later analysis, TCR nucleotide sequences were compared against IMGT/GENE-DB human TR gene sequences so that V and J genes could be assigned. The TCRdist pipeline was used in a later analysis to assign CDR3 sequences and most-parsimonious VDJ recombination scenarios. In a later analysis, each TCR beta chain was defined by its CDR3 amino acid sequence together with its V-gene family, and reads without a unique V-gene family were excluded. To address suspected cross-contamination and a sequencing artifact, a later analysis removed some 620 highly shared, low-generation-probability nucleotide sequences. In a later analysis, a clonal expansion index for each public chain was calculated from normalized within-repertoire ranks of inferred template counts. In a later analysis, generation probabilities were computed using a VDJ recombination model fitted to out-of-frame rearrangements, and the results were checked against IGoR. Hypergeometric tests were used in a later analysis to score TCR-TCR, TCR-HLA and TCR-CMV co-occurrence, with a repertoire-size bias correction applied to the TCR pairs. A later analysis estimated false discovery rates by permuting HLA or CMV assignments 20 times. In a later analysis, co-occurring TCRs were grouped using DBSCAN, and TCRdist sequence similarity was added for clustering within HLA-allele-positive subsets. For co-occurrence clustering, repertoires with fewer than 30,000 or more than 120,000 public chains were excluded, along with four or five repertoires with anomalous nucleotide sharing. This is the immuneACCESS table as TCRdb keeps it, with only in-frame sequences that have V and J called. A part of the clones is gone; compared with another copy, unresolved V genes explain less than half, and the rest is unexplained. V and J calls and clone size are those listed in that table; D and trimming were worked out from the DNA. A total of over 200,000 clones appear in this sample, almost 85% of them only once. The top ten hold roughly 0.58% of the sample.

The data stem from a study of cytomegalovirus exposure and HLA in healthy donors (dated by TCRdb to the late 2010s). Context from the whole study: According to an earlier analysis of 450 to 650 of the donors, some 170 million T cells yielded some 110 million unique TCR beta sequences and about 300 Gb of sequence data. Across 398 genotyped donors of the cohort, an average of roughly 200,000 unique TCR beta nucleotide sequences per donor were sequenced, and 15% to 20% of those sequences were non-productive. The study aimed to test whether signatures of past pathogen exposure could be identified by cataloging public T cell receptors. All discovery cohort repertoires had been generated on a single sequencing platform. An early release that covered fewer than 800 HLA-typed donors contained 250 to 350 gigabases of sequencing data and tens of millions of unique TCR sequences. The number of typed donors differed by locus: roughly 629-640 for A, B, C, DRB1 and DQB1; approximately 540 for DQA1; some 590 for DPA1; and about 450 for DPB1. Alongside the repertoire data, information on donor age, sex, ethnicity and CMV serostatus was compiled. Because of strong linkage in the cohort, five DR-DQ haplotypes were treated as single units for association and clustering. The study combined high-throughput TCR immunosequencing, statistical association of individual TCRs with disease status, and machine learning to predict cytomegalovirus infection status. The study used immunosequencing to profile the T cell repertoires of 666 subjects and linked those repertoires to cytomegalovirus serostatus. A later genetic analysis used genome-wide SNP genotypes for 398 of the 666 donors, treating that subset as a discovery cohort. Rather than using new phenotypic data, the later analysis identified candidate immune exposures from TCR beta sequences and from how often those sequences occurred across donors. A separate validation cohort of more than 100 different subjects was used in addition to the roughly 670-subject first cohort. Class I and class II HLA loci were covered by the typing at four-digit resolution. To study patterns of TCR occurrence, a later analysis re-analyzed previously published TCR beta repertoires from around 670 donors and added high-resolution HLA genotyping. Among the roughly 400 genotyped donors, 75% to 90% belonged to the genetic ancestry cluster associated with self-reported Caucasian donors. To decide whether each TCR beta V gene segment behaved as functional or pseudogenic, an earlier analysis of fewer than 750 of the donors relied on high-throughput TCR beta sequencing.

Points the paper makes about the study in general: According to a later analysis, parvovirus B19, influenza, CMV and Epstein-Barr virus appeared linked to several top co-occurrence clusters. Because counts were too low, roughly 16 rarely observed V segments, including chromosome 9 orphons, were excluded from the earlier analysis of a few hundred of the donors. According to a later analysis, TCR association rates differed among HLA loci, with DRB1 alleles showing the most associated TCRs and HLA-C alleles showing the fewest. Because HLA typing was unavailable for some donors at each locus, only the typed subset was used in association tests. CMV serostatus was the only immune exposure information available for the cohort. Linkage disequilibrium might explain the correlated functional status among segregating V segments, but an unknown experimental factor could not be ruled out. In vitro tests confirmed that three of the cytomegalovirus-associated TCR beta chains recognize cytomegalovirus antigens. According to the authors, the approach could potentially be generalized to other disease states and immunological phenotypes. The cohort was sequenced for TCR beta chains only, and without alpha or paired-chain data the features that could be detected were limited. V-gene and J-gene trimming of TCR beta chains was associated with a missense DCLRE1C variant in a later genetic analysis, and the association was replicated in an independent cohort. Cytomegalovirus status was reported to be diagnosed by the classifier with high specificity and sensitivity in both the original and validation cohorts. The sequencing pipeline was judged likely to have produced a cluster of highly shared sequence variants as a technical artifact. A later analysis associated about 16,000 TCR beta sequences with specific HLA alleles at a false discovery rate of 0.05. Most CMV-associated TCR beta chains appeared to be HLA-restricted in a later analysis, and the HLA associations seemed to be driven largely by CMV exposure. In a later analysis, HLA-associated TCR beta chains were found to be more clonally expanded and to have lower generation probabilities than equally common non-associated chains. Most TCR sequences were seen in very few donors, while some public TCRs were found in many individuals. Because the 87-base-pair reads could not distinguish some IMGT-functional V segments, including TRBV6-2 and TRBV6-3, those segments were excluded. Roughly uniform sequencing depth across donors was assumed in presence/absence analyses, although this assumption may not hold. The study listed over 150 TCR beta chains as associated with cytomegalovirus. In a later genetic analysis, fewer N-insertions in productive TCRs were reported among donors in an Asian-associated ancestry cluster than the roughly 700-donor mean. An earlier analysis of around 540 of the donors showed that most TCR beta V segments appeared in productive rearrangements either about 87% or about 30% of the time, which broadly matched IMGT annotations. A further reported finding was that TCR beta sequences accurately predicted the HLA-A and HLA-B alleles for most subjects in the first cohort. When HLA alleles, especially DR and DQ, strongly co-occurred, TCR associations were difficult to assign to individual alleles.

The cohort consisted of 650 to 850 healthy bone marrow donors. At the time of sampling, every cohort member was nominally healthy, though immune exposures that went unrecorded were likely present. The donor tested CMV seronegative and was one of the 352 seronegative cohort members. A peripheral blood sample was collected from each donor, and TCR beta sequencing was performed on peripheral blood mononuclear cells. The Qiagen DNeasy Blood Extraction Kit was used to extract genomic DNA from the blood cell samples. The chain employs TRBV6-1 and TRBJ2-7; TRBD1 lines up with 7 middle nucleotides. The clonotype was recovered from a woman aged 35 to 49 in good health and CMV-seronegative. Sequencing used PBMCs. DNA sequence: TGTGCCAGCAGTGAAGGCAGGGGGTTACTCTACGAGCAGTACTTC. Its coded protein is CASSEGRGLLYEQYF.